This is a list of T cell receptor beta chains from one sample in a study of T-cell memory formation after mild COVID-19. TCRdb independently ran MiXCR on the 5' RACE reads; one entry per CDR3 protein. The sample records some 120,000 distinct CDR3 sequences, 5% to 6.5% being singletons. The specimen sequenced was PBMCs or a T cell subset sorted from them (not recorded which). Receptors originate from an adult woman who had mild COVID-19 (a few samples of this study predate the infection). Cell type and time point are not known. The conserved cysteine and the conserved F or W are not part of the CDR3 here. Expanded clones are given a class, and other clones once, few, many or no size at all.

abundance	v_gene	CDR3aa
-	TRBV30	AWSQASPLH
-	TRBV4-2	ASSQEYGGTQY
-	TRBV9	ASSATRYQETQY
-	TRBV5-1	ASSWGDGAETQY
many	TRBV6-5	ASSLGGSLAGANVLT
many	TRBV7-6	ASSLGSAGGGNEQF
few	TRBV7-8	ASSRPSGSTDTQY
few	TRBV20-1	SARVPGGGETEAF
many	TRBV29-1	SVGDGSLKY
many	TRBV5-1	ASSLQYSGKYEQY
few	TRBV12-3/TRBV12-4	ASSPGLAVNEQF
few	TRBV5-4	ASTQTGGSYEQY
many	TRBV4-1	ASSTPSSGARWEDDTQY
few	TRBV11-2	ASTLETSTDTQY
-	TRBV6-4	ASSTGPNQPQH